This T cell receptor (beta chain) was found in a study of response to subunit inactivated influenza vaccine. Germline V gives CDR1 SGHRS, CDR2 YFSETQ. V was shortened by 4 bases and J by 2 bases, with 15 bases between the two germline ends. The CDR3 loop spans 15 amino acids. Each CDR3 protein gets one entry after TCRdb re-called the RT-PCR reads with MiXCR. The table lists about 570,000 distinct CDR3 sequences, roughly 12% of them singletons. This sample also appeared in a second study, on T cells expressing NK-cell markers. This second study says: cDNA encoding TCR beta was synthesized via 5'RACE template switching incorporating UMIs.

Source: PBMCs from blood, taken on the day of vaccination. The rearrangement links TRBV5-1 to TRBJ2-5; D possibly uses TRBD1 or TRBD2 (5 bases each). The source of this sequence is a man aged 50-60 years who received an inactivated influenza vaccine. The CDR3 spells CASSGGGGRQETQYF. Here the CDR3 DNA reads TGCGCCAGCAGCGGTGGTGGGGGAAGGCAAGAGACCCAGTACTTC.